This is a list of T cell receptor beta chains from one sample in a study of CD8 T cell repertoires and HIV-1 epitope variants. The protocol was immunoSEQ multiplex PCR, while the TCRdb copy is restricted to in-frame clones and leaves out a portion. The table shows approximately 5,900 clones, with around two thirds occurring only once. These receptors' antigens are unknown. The specimen was cultured CD8+ T cells derived from PBMCs. Receptor source: a male donor with HIV. CDR3s include the opening cysteine and the closing phenylalanine or tryptophan. The order of the fields is D gene, J gene, clone size, V gene, CDR3 DNA, CDR3 protein. The D gene is left open where the match is weak. Clone size is stated in some rows and not others, as once, few, many or a class when expanded.

-	TRBJ2-1	-	TRBV29-1	TGCAGTCAAGGGAGGAGCTCCTACAATGAGCAGTTCTTC	CSQGRSSYNEQFF
-	TRBJ2-1	-	TRBV19	TGTGCCAGTAGTATAGGCCAGGGGCCCAATGAGCAGTTCTTC	CASSIGQGPNEQFF
-	TRBJ2-3	-	TRBV7-7	TGTGCCAGCAGCACCGGGCACAGGACAGATACGCAGTATTTT	CASSTGHRTDTQYF
-	TRBJ2-3	-	TRBV28	TGTGCCAGCAGTCCGTGGAAGGGTGGTCTCAACACAGATACGCAGTATTTT	CASSPWKGGLNTDTQYF
-	TRBJ2-5	-	TRBV5-1	TGCGCCAGCAGCCCCCTCACAGGGGAGGCAGAGACCCAGTACTTC	CASSPLTGEAETQYF
-	TRBJ1-2	-	TRBV6-5	TGTGCCAGTGGGCCAAAGGGGGGCCCGAGAGGCTACACCTTC	CASGPKGGPRGYTF
-	TRBJ2-7	-	TRBV4-3	TGCGCCAGCAGCCTAGGCCAGGGACTGTACGAGCAGTACTTC	CASSLGQGLYEQYF
TRBD1	TRBJ2-7	-	TRBV11-2	TGTGCCAGCAGCTTTACCGGGACAGGGTCCCACGAGCAGTACTTC	CASSFTGTGSHEQYF
-	TRBJ2-2	once	TRBV13	TGTGCCAGCAGCCCCCGAGTGGGTCCCACCGGGGAGCTGTTTTTT	CASSPRVGPTGELFF
-	TRBJ2-7	-	TRBV19	TGTGCCAGTAGTATCGGCCAAGGGCCGACCTACGAGCAGTACTTC	CASSIGQGPTYEQYF
-	TRBJ2-1	-	TRBV7-9	TGTGCCAGCAGCCCCCGACGCGACTCCTACAATGAGCAGTTCTTC	CASSPRRDSYNEQFF
TRBD1	TRBJ1-2	-	TRBV13	TGTGCCAGCAGCTTAGCAGGGGGGGTCTATGGCTACACCTTC	CASSLAGGVYGYTF
-	TRBJ2-7	-	TRBV27	TGTGCCAGCAGTTTCCGGGGGTCCTACGAGCAGTACTTC	CASSFRGSYEQYF
TRBD2	TRBJ2-1	-	TRBV5-4	TGTGCCAGCAGCTTCGGGGGGTATGAGCAGTTCTTC	CASSFGGYEQFF
TRBD2	TRBJ2-1	-	TRBV28	TGTGCCAGCAGGAGCCGACTAGCGGCCCTCAATGAGCAGTTCTTC	CASRSRLAALNEQFF
-	TRBJ1-4	-	TRBV19	TGTGCCAGTAGTATTCTCGGAGCTATTAATGAAAAACTGTTTTTT	CASSILGAINEKLFF
-	TRBJ1-2	-	TRBV7-9	TGTGCCAGCAGCCCGGACAGTCTAAGGCCCTATGGCTACACCTTC	CASSPDSLRPYGYTF
TRBD1	TRBJ1-1	-	TRBV11-3	TGTGCCAGCAGCTTAGATGGGACAGGGAGAGGGACTGAAGCTTTCTTT	CASSLDGTGRGTEAFF
-	TRBJ2-2	few	TRBV4-3	TGCGCCAGCAGCCAAGTCCCCTTCCGAGGGGGAGCCGGGGAGCTGTTTTTT	CASSQVPFRGGAGELFF
TRBD1	TRBJ1-5	-	TRBV6-5	TGTGCCACATCAGGGGGCGTTCGCAATCAGCCCCAGCATTTT	CATSGGVRNQPQHF
-	TRBJ2-7	-	TRBV29-1	TGCAGCGTTGAAGAGGCGGGCCACTACGAGCAGTACTTC	CSVEEAGHYEQYF
-	TRBJ1-1	-	TRBV6-6	TGTGCCAGCAGTTACTTGGATATGAACACTGAAGCTTTCTTT	CASSYLDMNTEAFF
TRBD1	TRBJ1-1	-	TRBV5-1	TGCGCCAGCAGCCTTGACAGGGGTGCCACTGAAGCTTTCTTT	CASSLDRGATEAFF
-	TRBJ2-3	-	TRBV19	TGTGCCAGTGCGGACAAGTTTAGCACAGATACGCAGTATTTT	CASADKFSTDTQYF
TRBD1	TRBJ1-1	-	TRBV27	TGTGCCAGCAGTACAAGGACAGGGGGCACTGAAGCTTTCTTT	CASSTRTGGTEAFF
TRBD2	TRBJ2-5	-	TRBV5-6	TGTGCCAGCAGCTTGCTCCTCGGACTAGCGGAAGAGACCCAGTACTTC	CASSLLLGLAEETQYF
-	TRBJ2-7	once	TRBV28	TGTGCCAGCAGTTTGGCCAGGTTTAACCAAGGAGAGCAGTACTTC	CASSLARFNQGEQYF
-	TRBJ1-1	-	TRBV11-3	TGTGCCAGCAGCTTAGGGGGCACAGGGTACACTGAAGCTTTCTTT	CASSLGGTGYTEAFF